Listed below are T cell receptor beta chains from one sample, sequenced in a study of cytomegalovirus exposure and HLA in healthy donors. Data came from immunoSEQ multiplex PCR; TCRdb stores just in-frame clones and leaves some out. The sample records about 160,000 clones, approximately 77% being singletons. Sequences were obtained from PBMCs. The source of these receptors is a male donor in good health and CMV-seropositive. CDR3s include the opening cysteine and the closing phenylalanine or tryptophan. The D gene is left open where the match is weak. Where a row states a size, it is once, few, many or the class of an expanded clone; other rows omit it.

CDR3	DNA	D	J	size	V
CASRRTGRSTGELFF	TGTGCCAGCAGGCGGACAGGGAGGAGCACCGGGGAGCTGTTTTTT	TRBD1	TRBJ2-2	-	TRBV27
CASSQLSDRGNSPLHF	TGCGCCAGCAGCCAACTAAGCGACAGGGGCAATTCACCCCTCCACTTT	TRBD1	TRBJ1-6	-	TRBV5-1
CASSPSGTGDADTQYF	TGTGCCAGCTCACCCAGCGGGACAGGGGATGCAGATACGCAGTATTTT	TRBD1	TRBJ2-3	-	TRBV18
CASSRFLVSANTGELFF	TGTGCCAGCAGCCGATTCCTAGTTAGCGCTAACACCGGGGAGCTGTTTTTT	-	TRBJ2-2	-	TRBV9
CASSDLGASLDTQYF	TGTGCCAGCAGCGATTTGGGGGCTAGTCTGGATACGCAGTATTTT	-	TRBJ2-3	-	TRBV7-8
CASSPLKVPVGAQYF	TGTGCCAGCAGTCCCCTAAAGGTCCCAGTAGGAGCCCAGTACTTC	-	TRBJ2-5	-	TRBV5-6
CAIKEGEMNTEAFF	TGTGCCATTAAGGAGGGTGAGATGAACACTGAAGCTTTCTTT	-	TRBJ1-1	-	TRBV10-3
CASRRQGGTEAFF	TGTGCCAGCAGACGCCAAGGGGGTACTGAAGCTTTCTTT	-	TRBJ1-1	-	TRBV6-5
CASSFRATEETQYF	TGTGCCAGCAGCTTCCGTGCGACAGAAGAGACCCAGTACTTC	-	TRBJ2-5	-	TRBV5-4
CASSKNGQMNTEAFF	TGTGCCAGCAGCAAAAACGGACAGATGAACACTGAAGCTTTCTTT	-	TRBJ1-1	-	TRBV7-9
CASSIRGQGSTDTQYF	TGTGCCAGTAGTATCCGGGGACAGGGATCCACAGATACGCAGTATTTT	TRBD1	TRBJ2-3	once	TRBV19
CASSQDLGDQETQYF	TGCGCCAGCAGCCAAGACCTAGGGGACCAAGAGACCCAGTACTTC	-	TRBJ2-5	-	TRBV4-3
CASSLSGQGNTEAFF	TGTGCCAGCAGCCTCTCGGGACAGGGAAACACTGAAGCTTTCTTT	TRBD1	TRBJ1-1	few	TRBV5-6
CASSRERSYEQYF	TGTGCCAGCAGCCGGGAGCGCTCCTACGAGCAGTACTTC	-	TRBJ2-7	-	TRBV7-9
CASSLTSGIQTYEQYF	TGTGCCAGCAGCCTGACAAGCGGGATACAGACCTACGAGCAGTACTTC	TRBD2	TRBJ2-7	-	TRBV27
CASSDSIGRGYNEQFF	TGTGCCAGCAGTGACTCTATCGGGCGGGGATACAATGAGCAGTTCTTC	-	TRBJ2-1	-	TRBV6-4
CASSVRDRGGYTF	TGTGCCAGCAGCGTAAGGGACAGGGGTGGCTACACCTTC	TRBD1	TRBJ1-2	-	TRBV9
CASSGQGAFAKNIQYF	TGTGCCAGCAGTGGACAGGGGGCATTCGCCAAAAACATTCAGTACTTC	TRBD1	TRBJ2-4	-	TRBV25-1
CASSYEGGAPYEQYF	TGTGCCAGCAGTTATGAGGGAGGGGCACCCTACGAGCAGTACTTC	TRBD2	TRBJ2-7	-	TRBV6-5
CASSEDHRGNEQYF	TGTGCCAGCAGTGAAGACCACCGAGGGAACGAGCAGTACTTC	-	TRBJ2-7	-	TRBV6-1
CASRPVTAGETQYF	TGTGCCAGCAGGCCGGTAACAGCGGGGGAGACCCAGTACTTC	TRBD2	TRBJ2-5	once	TRBV5-4
CASSVRGQGGEKLFF	TGTGCCAGCAGTGTACGGGGACAGGGTGGAGAAAAACTGTTTTTT	TRBD1	TRBJ1-4	few	TRBV2
CASRSWRGSTDTQYF	TGTGCCAGCAGGTCCTGGCGGGGGAGCACAGATACGCAGTATTTT	TRBD2	TRBJ2-3	-	TRBV2
CASSYMGDNFNTEAFF	TGTGCCAGCAGTTACATGGGAGATAACTTTAACACTGAAGCTTTCTTT	-	TRBJ1-1	few	TRBV6-5
CAWSDGQANQPQHF	TGTGCCTGGAGTGACGGACAGGCCAATCAGCCCCAGCATTTT	TRBD1	TRBJ1-5	-	TRBV30
CASSTPRGGDTEAFF	TGTGCCAGCAGTACCCCGCGGGGAGGGGATACTGAAGCTTTCTTT	-	TRBJ1-1	-	TRBV6-5
CASSRQRRSREQFF	TGTGCCAGCAGCCGACAGCGAAGAAGTCGTGAGCAGTTCTTC	-	TRBJ2-1	-	TRBV5-6
CAWSLSDQGPYGYTF	TGTGCCTGGAGTTTATCAGATCAGGGCCCTTATGGCTACACCTTC	-	TRBJ1-2	-	TRBV30
CASSRQDRGPQPQHF	TGTGCCAGTAGTAGACAGGACAGGGGGCCACAGCCCCAGCATTTT	TRBD1	TRBJ1-5	-	TRBV19
CASSEQGRSYEQYF	TGTGCCAGCAGTGAACAGGGAAGGTCCTACGAGCAGTACTTC	-	TRBJ2-7	-	TRBV6-1
CASGRTGAAQYF	TGTGCCAGCGGCCGGACAGGGGCTGCGCAGTATTTT	TRBD1	TRBJ2-3	few	TRBV6-4
CASSSRDLLYEQYF	TGTGCCAGCAGTTCCCGGGATTTACTCTACGAGCAGTACTTC	-	TRBJ2-7	-	TRBV13
CAAEGTGELFF	TGTGCCGCCGAGGGAACCGGGGAGCTGTTTTTT	-	TRBJ2-2	-	TRBV19
CASSSGLASSYEQYF	TGTGCCAGCAGCTCTGGACTAGCCAGCTCCTACGAGCAGTACTTC	TRBD2	TRBJ2-7	-	TRBV5-6
CASSQEVGNNEKLFF	TGTGCCAGCAGCCAAGAAGTGGGCAATAATGAAAAACTGTTTTTT	-	TRBJ1-4	few	TRBV4-2
CASSSDRGTEAFF	TGTGCCAGCAGCTCCGACAGGGGAACAGAAGCTTTCTTT	TRBD1	TRBJ1-1	few	TRBV7-9
CASSLAPSETQYF	TGCGCCAGCAGCTTAGCACCGTCAGAGACCCAGTACTTC	-	TRBJ2-5	-	TRBV5-1
CASSWGLAEETQYF	TGCGCCAGCAGCTGGGGACTAGCGGAAGAGACCCAGTACTTC	TRBD2	TRBJ2-5	-	TRBV5-1
CASSRDRGLLEQFF	TGTGCCAGCAGCCGGGACAGGGGGCTCTTGGAGCAGTTCTTC	TRBD1	TRBJ2-1	-	TRBV6-5
CASSYGRGYTGELFF	TGCGCCAGCAGCTATGGCAGGGGTTACACCGGGGAGCTGTTTTTT	-	TRBJ2-2	-	TRBV5-1
CASSLGPGGQETQYF	TGTGCCAGCAGCTTAGGGCCGGGGGGTCAAGAGACCCAGTACTTC	TRBD2	TRBJ2-5	-	TRBV7-2
CASSLVSGGTTNEKLFF	TGTGCCAGCAGCTTGGTGTCAGGGGGCACGACTAATGAAAAACTGTTTTTT	TRBD1	TRBJ1-4	-	TRBV5-6
CASSEASSYNEQFF	TGCGCCAGCTCCGAGGCGAGCTCCTACAATGAGCAGTTCTTC	-	TRBJ2-1	few	TRBV10-1
CASSREITNEKLFF	TGCGCCAGCAGCCGGGAGATAACTAATGAAAAACTGTTTTTT	-	TRBJ1-4	-	TRBV4-1
CASARQVEETQYF	TGTGCCAGCGCTAGACAGGTCGAAGAGACCCAGTACTTC	-	TRBJ2-5	-	TRBV6-1
CASSRRGEAGELFF	TGTGCCAGCAGCCGCCGGGGAGAGGCCGGGGAGCTGTTTTTT	-	TRBJ2-2	-	TRBV27
CAENRINQPQHF	TGTGCCGAGAACAGGATAAATCAGCCCCAGCATTTT	-	TRBJ1-5	-	TRBV2
CASGLRDRDGYTF	TGTGCTAGTGGTCTCCGGGACAGGGATGGCTACACCTTC	TRBD1	TRBJ1-2	-	TRBV12-5
CASSLSVYEQYF	TGTGCCAGCAGCCTCTCAGTATACGAGCAGTACTTC	-	TRBJ2-7	-	TRBV5-6
CASSFRVNQPQHF	TGTGCCAGCAGTTTCAGGGTCAATCAGCCCCAGCATTTT	-	TRBJ1-5	-	TRBV27
CASSQHRGISGNTIYF	TGCGCCAGCAGCCAGCACAGGGGAATCTCTGGAAACACCATATATTTT	TRBD1	TRBJ1-3	-	TRBV4-3
CASSSRTGGTEGAFF	TGTGCCAGCTCATCAAGGACAGGGGGGACTGAAGGAGCTTTCTTT	TRBD1	TRBJ1-1	-	TRBV18
CASSYSKEGGGLFF	TGTGCCAGCAGTTACTCGAAAGAAGGTGGAGGACTGTTTTTT	-	TRBJ1-4	-	TRBV6-6
CASSDSNRGYTGELFF	TGTGCCAGCAGTGACTCGAATAGGGGGTACACCGGGGAGCTGTTTTTT	-	TRBJ2-2	-	TRBV6-4
CASSLLRAGGETQYF	TGCGCCAGCAGCTTGCTTAGGGCAGGGGGAGAGACCCAGTACTTC	TRBD1	TRBJ2-5	once	TRBV5-1
CASSVDGGQGPDTQYF	TGTGCCAGCAGCGTAGACGGCGGACAGGGACCAGATACGCAGTATTTT	TRBD1	TRBJ2-3	-	TRBV9
CASSLVPSGGAWETQYF	TGTGCCAGCAGCTTAGTACCCAGCGGGGGGGCCTGGGAGACCCAGTACTTC	TRBD2	TRBJ2-5	-	TRBV11-2
CASSQATGVPKTQYF	TGCGCCAGCAGCCAGGCGACAGGGGTCCCGAAGACCCAGTACTTC	TRBD1	TRBJ2-5	-	TRBV4-1
CASSQDETGGTEAFF	TGCGCCAGCAGCCAAGATGAGACAGGGGGCACTGAAGCTTTCTTT	TRBD1	TRBJ1-1	few	TRBV4-1
CASGSSWGVRNGELFF	TGTGCTAGTGGTTCTTCATGGGGCGTAAGAAACGGGGAGCTGTTTTTT	-	TRBJ2-2	-	TRBV12-5